A single TCR beta chain is shown here with its context. This CDR3 contains 14 residues. Germline V gene sequence: CDR1 SNHLY, CDR2 FYNNEI. The trim removed 3 bases at V and 7 bases at J, leaving 6 bases unmatched. Per the original data handling: Counts of nucleated cells, estimated from reference gene primer amplification, were obtained. Here immunoSEQ multiplex PCR was the method, and the copy in TCRdb shows in-frame clones only, minus some. V and J calls and clone size are those listed in that table; D and trimming were worked out from the DNA. Found here are 68,000 or so clones, around four fifths of them singletons; the top ten hold under 50%. This record comes from a study of blood T cell repertoires in COVID-19. Study in general: Acute-phase and convalescent COVID-19 samples originated in the United States, Italy and Spain. The cDNA or gDNA used as material had been derived from T cells, B-cell-depleted T cells, or PBMCs.

The clonotype was recovered from a human donor in a cohort sampled during active COVID-19. Sequencing was done on a sample of peripheral blood. The chain employs TRBV2 and TRBJ1-5, with TRBD1 identical over 7 bases. This CDR3 is CASSEGQGGQPQHF. The CDR3 bases are TGTGCCAGCAGTGAGGGGCAGGGGGGCCAGCCCCAGCATTTT.